One sample yielded the 30 T cell receptor beta chains listed below, sequenced in a study of glioma-infiltrating T cells. TCR alpha and beta CDR3 regions were amplified from RNA using iRepertoire nested multiplex PCR. TCRdb recomputed calls from the multiplex PCR reads with MiXCR, one row per CDR3 protein. The sample lists approximately 190,000 distinct CDR3 sequences; over 30% were seen once. Input material: glioma tissue, nonneoplastic brain tissue, or PBMCs (not recorded which). Receptor source: a human donor with low-grade glioma or glioblastoma, undergoing nonglioma brain surgery, or in good health (not recorded which).

Many counts were recorded for this clonotype. The chain has TRBV7-2 and TRBJ2-3, with 14 bases fitting TRBD2. V lost 5 bases to trimming and J lost 4 bases; unmatched junction nucleotides: 5. The CDR3 has 16 residues. Germline loops: CDR1 SGHTA, CDR2 FQGNSA. The CDR3 loop is CASSARLAGGADTQYF. The DNA for the CDR3 is TGTGCCAGCAGCGCTCGACTAGCGGGAGGGGCAGATACGCAGTATTTT.

A remark on this clonotype: This may come from a read error, since a much larger clone is one base off. The J gene is TRBJ2-7, the V gene TRBV27; 7 nucleotides align to TRBD1. CDR3 length equals 13 residues. Trimming removed 4 bases from V and 5 bases from J; junction bases left unmatched: 5. Germline values: CDR1 MNHEY, CDR2 SMNVEV (reference sequence). This chain's CDR3 is CASSSNRGDEQYF. In DNA form, the CDR3 reads TGTGCCAGCAGTTCAAACAGGGGCGACGAGCAGTACTTC.

Regarding this clonotype: A much larger clone lies one base from this, so it may be a read error. The chain employs TRBV5-1 and TRBJ1-2, with 8 bases fitting TRBD1. CDR1 SGHRS and CDR2 YFSETQ come from the germline V gene. CDR3 length equals 13 residues. The CDR3 is CSSSVDRDYGYTF. In nucleotides, the CDR3 is TGCTCCAGCAGCGTGGACAGGGACTATGGCTACACCTTC. Based on the CDR3 plus reference TRBV5-1 and TRBJ1-2, the full variable domain is KAGVTQTPRYLIKTRGQQVTLSCSPISGHRSVSWYQQTPGQGLQFLFEYFSETQRNKGNFPGRFSGRQFSNSRSEMNVSTLELGDSALYLCSSSVDRDYGYTFGSGTRLTVV.

About this clonotype: A read error may be the cause here, since a much bigger clone is one base away. The chain has TRBV2 and TRBJ2-1; D is possibly TRBD1 (6 bases). The V end lost 6 bases, the J end lost 10 bases, and 16 bases lay between the germline ends. Germline V lookup: CDR1 SNHLY, CDR2 FYNNEI. The CDR3 is 13 residues long. The CDR3 DNA reads TGTGCCAGCAGAGATACAGGGTTCGGGGAGCAGTTCTTC. It encodes CASRDTGFGEQFF.

The sample holds many counts of this clonotype. The genes are TRBV19 and TRBJ1-5; D is undetermined. The CDR3 covers 13 residues. Germline loops: CDR1 LNHDA, CDR2 SQIVND (reference sequence). V was cut by 2 bases and J by 4 bases, with 6 bases left in between. The CDR3 here is CASSINANQPQHF. CDR3 bases: TGTGCCAGTAGTATAAACGCAAATCAGCCCCAGCATTTT.

This clonotype was found many times. This chain joins TRBV29-1 and TRBJ2-3; TRBD1 matches 8 bases. The germline gives CDR1 SQVTM, CDR2 ANQGSEA. The CDR3 is 13 residues long. Losses at the gene ends were 2 bases for V and 4 bases for J; bases not matched to a gene: 2. This CDR3 is CSVETDRADTQYF. In DNA form, the CDR3 reads TGCAGCGTTGAAACGGACAGGGCAGATACGCAGTATTTT.

This clonotype has ten or more counts. V is TRBV18 and J is TRBJ2-5; D might be TRBD2 (5 bases). V was shortened by 3 bases and J by 3 bases, with 5 bases between the two germline ends. Germline CDR1 KGHSH, CDR2 LQKENI. The CDR3 runs to 12 residues. Written as DNA, the CDR3 is TGTGCCAGCTCACCGGAGGAAGAGACCCAGTACTTC. Translated, it gives CASSPEEETQYF.

This clonotype was counted at least ten times. The chain links TRBV2 to TRBJ1-2; D not resolved. The V end was cut by 3 bases, the J end by 3 bases, with 11 bases between. This CDR3 is 14 amino acids long. CDR1 SNHLY and CDR2 FYNNEI come from the germline V gene. The CDR3 protein is CASSETDGHYGYTF. The CDR3 DNA reads TGTGCCAGCAGTGAGACGGACGGACACTATGGCTACACCTTC.

This clonotype was observed once. V is TRBV18 and J is TRBJ2-7; 8 bases match TRBD2. CDR1 is KGHSH and CDR2 is LQKENI in the germline V gene. The V segment lost 1 base and the J segment 5 bases; nucleotides outside the gene matches: 13. This CDR3 spans 17 amino acids. The CDR3 DNA sequence: TGTGCCAGCTCACCACTACCTAGCGGGTACCGTGCCCACGAGCAGTACTTC. Amino acids: CASSPLPSGYRAHEQYF.

This clonotype was seen only a few times. In nucleotides, the CDR3 is TGTGCCAGCAGCCAAGGGAGCAGGGCGGGATCGAACACCGGGGAGCTGTTTTTT. Its protein product is CASSQGSRAGSNTGELFF. The V gene is TRBV3-1, the J gene TRBJ2-2, with D perhaps TRBD2 (6 bases). CDR3 length equals 18 residues. V was clipped by 1 base and J by 0 bases, with 15 bases between them. Germline V gene data show CDR1 as LGHDT and CDR2 as YNNKEL (reference sequence).

This clonotype was counted ten times or more. The chain joins TRBV5-1 to TRBJ2-5; 7 nucleotides agree with TRBD1. This CDR3 has 14 amino acids. The germline V gene has CDR1 SGHRS and CDR2 YFSETQ. Trimming cost V 4 bases and J 2 bases; bases outside gene matches: 5. The CDR3 bases are TGCGCCAGCAGCCGACGGACAGGACAAGAGACCCAGTACTTC. Residues: CASSRRTGQETQYF.

This clonotype was seen once. This may stem from a read error, because a much larger clone lies one nucleotide away. The missing conserved phenylalanine or tryptophan at the end of this CDR3 makes a read error likely. The chain combines TRBV10-3 with TRBJ1-2, with unresolved D. Germline CDR1 reads ENHRY; CDR2 reads SYGVKD. The CDR3 extends over 11 amino acids. The V end lost 4 bases, the J end lost 6 bases, and 6 bases lay between the germline ends. CDR3 DNA: TGTGCCATCAGTGGAGGGAATGGCTACACCTCC. This sequence encodes CAISGGNGYTS.

This clonotype was observed many times. The chain has TRBV7-9 and TRBJ2-7; either TRBD1 or TRBD2 may supply D (6 bases each). This CDR3 has 16 residues. V lost 2 bases and J 3 bases, leaving 17 bases between the germline ends. Germline loops: CDR1 SEHNR, CDR2 FQNEAQ (reference sequence). This CDR3 reads CASSLPPGGGSYEQYF. Written as DNA, the CDR3 is TGTGCCAGCAGCTTACCTCCAGGAGGGGGGAGCTACGAGCAGTACTTC. Combining the CDR3 with reference TRBV7-9 and TRBJ2-7 gives the whole variable domain DTGVSQNPRHKITKRGQNVTFRCDPISEHNRLYWYRQTLGQGPEFLTYFQNEAQLEKSRLLSDRFSAERPKGSFSTLEIQRTEQGDSAMYLCASSLPPGGGSYEQYFGPGTRLTVT.

This sequence joins TRBV29-1 and TRBJ2-3, with 14 bases fitting TRBD2. J was trimmed by 4 bases and V by 7 bases; bases with no gene match: 10. This CDR3 region has 16 residues. CDR1 is SQVTM and CDR2 is ANQGSEA in the germline V gene. The DNA of the CDR3 is TGCAGCGGGGGGGGGACTAGCGGGAGATGGGCAGATACGCAGTATTTT. Translation gives CSGGGTSGRWADTQYF.

V and J are TRBV24-1 and TRBJ2-5; no definite D call. V gave up 8 bases and J gave up 6 bases, with 15 bases separating them. CDR3 length equals 13 residues. Germline CDR1 reads KGHDR; CDR2 reads SFDVKD. The chain's CDR3 is CATIVGSMKTQYF. As DNA, the CDR3 is TGTGCCACCATTGTGGGGTCCATGAAGACCCAGTACTTC.

This clonotype was seen more than once but under ten times. This chain joins TRBV12-3 or TRBV12-4 and TRBJ1-5; 7 bases fit TRBD1. This CDR3 region has 15 residues. V shed 6 bases and J 2 bases; nucleotides not matched to a gene: 7. CDR3 in DNA: TGTGCCAGCAGAACCCAGGGGACAGGCAATCAGCCCCAGCATTTT. Translating it yields CASRTQGTGNQPQHF.

The chain recombines TRBV6-2 or TRBV6-3 with TRBJ2-7; TRBD2 matches at 9 bases. CDR1 is MNHEY and CDR2 is SVGEGT in the germline V gene. J was trimmed by 4 bases and V by 0 bases; bases with no gene match: 10. The CDR3 totals 17 residues. The CDR3: CASSYSWVAGEGYEQYF. CDR3 DNA: TGTGCCAGCAGTTACTCTTGGGTAGCGGGAGAAGGGTACGAGCAGTACTTC.

In its sample, this clonotype was seen once. The J gene is TRBJ2-5, the V gene TRBV3-1; 13 bases are shared with TRBD2. Germline trimming cut 1 base from V and 4 bases from J; bases unmatched to any gene: 3. The germline gives CDR1 LGHDT, CDR2 YNNKEL (reference sequence). The CDR3 is 16 amino acids. CDR3 nucleotide sequence: TGTGCCAGCAGCCAAGCTCGACTAGCGGGAGGAGAGACCCAGTACTTC. It codes for CASSQARLAGGETQYF.

With respect to this clonotype: Possible read error: a much larger clone is one base away. The rearrangement uses TRBV7-2 and TRBJ2-1, with TRBD2 identical over 9 bases. The CDR3 consists of 12 residues. Germline CDR1 and CDR2: SGHTA and FQGNSA. DNA of the CDR3: TGTGCCAGAAGCTTAGTAGCGGGAGAGGAGTTCTTC. Amino acids: CARSLVAGEEFF.

A remark on this clonotype: This likely reflects a read error, since a far larger clone is one base away. The chain joins TRBV5-1 to TRBJ2-3; possibly TRBD1 for D (5 bases). The CDR3 is made up of 13 amino acids. Germline V gives CDR1 SGHRS, CDR2 YFSETQ. CDR3 coding DNA: TGCGCCAGCAGCTTGGCGGGCACAGGTACGCAGTATTTT. Residues: CASSLAGTGTQYF.

This clonotype was counted once. The V call is TRBV20-1, the J call TRBJ2-5; D call uncertain. CDR3 length: 14 residues. The germline gives CDR1 DFQATT, CDR2 SNEGSKA (reference sequence). V shed 1 base and J shed 0 bases, with 9 bases lying between them. The CDR3: CSARVNRNQETQYF. The CDR3 nucleotides read TGCAGTGCTAGAGTGAATAGGAACCAAGAGACCCAGTACTTC.

This clonotype was seen repeatedly, ten times or more. The J gene is TRBJ1-1, the V gene TRBV12-3 or TRBV12-4; D not resolved. Trimming stripped 6 bases from V and 1 base from J, with 9 bases between. This CDR3 is built from 13 residues. CDR3 sequence reads: CASSRHENTEAFF. CDR3 DNA sequence: TGTGCCAGCAGCCGACACGAGAACACTGAAGCTTTCTTT.

This clonotype was counted many times. The chain combines TRBV6-2 or TRBV6-3 with TRBJ2-1; 8 bases are shared with TRBD2. Germline V gives CDR1 MNHEY, CDR2 SVGEGT. This CDR3 comprises 13 residues. V lost 6 bases to trimming and J lost 7 bases; unmatched junction nucleotides: 5. The CDR3 here is CASRAGGSNEQFF. The CDR3 DNA sequence: TGTGCCAGCAGGGCGGGAGGATCGAATGAGCAGTTCTTC.

V and J are TRBV30 and TRBJ2-1; D gene uncertain. V was trimmed by 1 base and J by 0 bases, leaving 10 bases between them. Germline lookup yields CDR1 GTSNPN and CDR2 SVGIG (reference sequence). This CDR3 contains 15 residues. CDR3 nucleotide sequence: TGTGCCTGGAGTGAGGCCAGCTTCTCCTACAATGAGCAGTTCTTC. This translates into CAWSEASFSYNEQFF.

This clonotype came up a few times. The chain carries TRBV12-3 or TRBV12-4 and TRBJ2-7; 7 nucleotides line up with TRBD2. The CDR3 covers 15 residues. After removal of 3 bases from V and 4 bases from J, the junction contained 9 bases not matched to a gene. CDR3 region: CASSLALAALYEQYF. The CDR3 DNA is TGTGCCAGCAGTTTGGCGCTAGCGGCCCTTTACGAGCAGTACTTC.

This clonotype was counted a few times. The V and J genes are TRBV19 and TRBJ1-5; TRBD1 matches at 8 bases. The V gene's germline CDR1 is LNHDA and CDR2 SQIVND (reference sequence). J gave up 0 bases and V 7 bases, and 5 bases lay outside the gene matches. CDR3 length: 15 residues. CDR3 DNA sequence: TGTGCCAGTATGACAGGGGCTAATAGCAATCAGCCCCAGCATTTT. It yields the protein CASMTGANSNQPQHF.

V gene TRBV5-1 combines with J gene TRBJ1-2; 10 bases match TRBD1. This CDR3 region has 15 residues. Germline V gives CDR1 SGHRS, CDR2 YFSETQ. The V and J ends lost 3 bases and 3 bases, in that order; junction bases with no gene match: 5. The CDR3 DNA is TGCGCCAGCAGCTCAACCGGGACAGGGGACTATGGCTACACCTTC. Translation: CASSSTGTGDYGYTF.

This clonotype occurred many times. The chain links TRBV7-2 to TRBJ2-1; 13 bases map to TRBD2. Germline assignment: CDR1 SGHTA and CDR2 FQGNSA. Trimming at V came to 4 bases and at J to 5 bases, leaving 8 bases not matched to a gene. This CDR3 is built from 17 residues. The CDR3 DNA is TGTGCCAGCAGCTGGCGGACTAGCGGGAGTTTCCACAATGAGCAGTTCTTC. The encoded protein is CASSWRTSGSFHNEQFF.

This chain links TRBV12-3 or TRBV12-4 with TRBJ2-1; D not resolved. With 7 bases removed from V and 6 bases from J, the gap between germline ends came to 13 bases. This CDR3 region has 13 residues. DNA for the CDR3: TGTGCCAGCACCGGTCTGTTGGGCAATGAGCAGTTCTTC. It codes for CASTGLLGNEQFF.

As for this clonotype: Just one base apart from a much larger clone, this may be a read error. The chain uses TRBV7-6 and TRBJ1-1; the D gene is possibly TRBD1 (5 bases). Germline V CDR1 and CDR2: SGHVS, FNYEAQ. The CDR3 is 13 amino acids. The CDR3 reads CASTQDVNNEAFF. CDR3 in DNA: TGTGCCAGCACACAGGACGTGAACAATGAAGCTTTCTTT.